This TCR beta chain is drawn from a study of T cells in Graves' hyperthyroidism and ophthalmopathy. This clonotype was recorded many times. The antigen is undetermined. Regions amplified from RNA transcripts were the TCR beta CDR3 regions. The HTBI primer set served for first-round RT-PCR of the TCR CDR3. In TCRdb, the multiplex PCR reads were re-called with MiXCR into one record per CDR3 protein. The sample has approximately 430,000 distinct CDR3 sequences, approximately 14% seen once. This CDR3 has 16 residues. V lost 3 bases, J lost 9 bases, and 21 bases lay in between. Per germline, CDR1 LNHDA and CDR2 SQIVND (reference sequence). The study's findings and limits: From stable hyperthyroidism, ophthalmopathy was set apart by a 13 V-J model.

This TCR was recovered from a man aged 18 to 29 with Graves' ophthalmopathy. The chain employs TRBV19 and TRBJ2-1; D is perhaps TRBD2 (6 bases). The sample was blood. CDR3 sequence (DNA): TGTGCCAGTAGTATTGTACTAGGGCAGGGCGGGACTGAGCAGTTCTTC. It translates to CASSIVLGQGGTEQFF.